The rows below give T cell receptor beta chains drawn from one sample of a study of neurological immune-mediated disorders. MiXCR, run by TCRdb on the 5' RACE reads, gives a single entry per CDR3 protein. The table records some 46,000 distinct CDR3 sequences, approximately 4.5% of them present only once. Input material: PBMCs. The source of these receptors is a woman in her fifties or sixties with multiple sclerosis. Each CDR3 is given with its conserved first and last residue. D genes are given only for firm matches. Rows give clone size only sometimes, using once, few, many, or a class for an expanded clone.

CDR3 protein: CSAAGSGTDTQYF
CDR3 DNA: TGCAGCGCTGCGGGGTCTGGCACAGATACGCAGTATTTT
clone size: -
J gene: TRBJ2-3
D gene: -
V gene: TRBV29-1

CDR3 protein: CSLAARGTQYF
CDR3 DNA: TGCAGTCTAGCGGCGAGGGGGACCCAGTACTTC
clone size: many
J gene: TRBJ2-5
D gene: TRBD2
V gene: TRBV20-1

CDR3 protein: CASRPLYVGGNQPQHF
CDR3 DNA: TGCGCCAGCAGGCCCCTTTACGTGGGCGGCAATCAGCCCCAGCATTTT
clone size: -
J gene: TRBJ1-5
D gene: -
V gene: TRBV4-1

CDR3 protein: CSAETSGNTDTQYF
CDR3 DNA: TGCAGTGCGGAGACTAGCGGGAACACAGATACGCAGTATTTT
clone size: many
J gene: TRBJ2-3
D gene: TRBD2
V gene: TRBV20-1

CDR3 protein: CSARVVDTQYF
CDR3 DNA: TGCAGTGCTAGAGTAGTAGATACGCAGTATTTT
clone size: many
J gene: TRBJ2-3
D gene: -
V gene: TRBV20-1

CDR3 protein: CASSQMAGNQPQHF
CDR3 DNA: TGTGCCAGCAGCCAAATGGCAGGGAATCAGCCCCAGCATTTT
clone size: -
J gene: TRBJ1-5
D gene: -
V gene: TRBV3-1

CDR3 protein: CASSYEGNAGELFF
CDR3 DNA: TGTGCCAGCAGTTATGAGGGGAATGCCGGGGAGCTGTTTTTT
clone size: many
J gene: TRBJ2-2
D gene: -
V gene: TRBV12-3/TRBV12-4

CDR3 protein: CASSQQASSTEAFF
CDR3 DNA: TGTGCCAGCAGTCAACAGGCCAGCAGCACTGAAGCTTTCTTT
clone size: many
J gene: TRBJ1-1
D gene: -
V gene: TRBV12-3/TRBV12-4

CDR3 protein: CASSLDRGMNTEAFF
CDR3 DNA: TGCGCCAGCAGCCTAGACAGGGGAATGAACACTGAAGCTTTCTTT
clone size: -
J gene: TRBJ1-1
D gene: TRBD1
V gene: TRBV5-1

CDR3 protein: CASSNEHDQPQHF
CDR3 DNA: TGTGCCAGCAGCAACGAGCATGATCAGCCCCAGCATTTT
clone size: -
J gene: TRBJ1-5
D gene: -
V gene: TRBV5-8

CDR3 protein: CSVDGGQGAGEQFF
CDR3 DNA: TGCAGCGTTGATGGGGGACAGGGGGCGGGTGAGCAGTTCTTC
clone size: many
J gene: TRBJ2-1
D gene: TRBD1
V gene: TRBV29-1

CDR3 protein: CASSLGDSNTEAFF
CDR3 DNA: TGCGCCAGCAGCTTGGGGGACAGCAACACTGAAGCTTTCTTT
clone size: many
J gene: TRBJ1-1
D gene: TRBD1
V gene: TRBV5-1

CDR3 protein: CSASGASREQYF
CDR3 DNA: TGCAGTGCTTCCGGTGCCTCCCGGGAGCAGTACTTC
clone size: many
J gene: TRBJ2-7
D gene: -
V gene: TRBV20-1

CDR3 protein: CASSLARTSEAFF
CDR3 DNA: TGTGCCAGCAGCTTAGCTAGGACCTCCGAAGCTTTCTTT
clone size: few
J gene: TRBJ1-1
D gene: -
V gene: TRBV7-9

CDR3 protein: CSASPVARGEKLFF
CDR3 DNA: TGCAGTGCGTCCCCCGTGGCTAGAGGTGAAAAACTGTTTTTT
clone size: many
J gene: TRBJ1-4
D gene: -
V gene: TRBV20-1

CDR3 protein: CASKGGVNTGELFF
CDR3 DNA: TGTGCCAGCAAGGGGGGGGTGAACACCGGGGAGCTGTTTTTT
clone size: few
J gene: TRBJ2-2
D gene: -
V gene: TRBV27

CDR3 protein: CAGRRGSEQFF
CDR3 DNA: TGTGCCGGACGGAGGGGGAGTGAGCAGTTCTTC
clone size: few
J gene: TRBJ2-1
D gene: -
V gene: TRBV7-9

CDR3 protein: CAWNWGHIGEQYF
CDR3 DNA: TGTGCCTGGAATTGGGGTCATATTGGGGAGCAGTACTTC
clone size: -
J gene: TRBJ2-7
D gene: -
V gene: TRBV30

CDR3 protein: CSAPRAIRNTEAFF
CDR3 DNA: TGCAGTGCTCCTCGCGCGATACGGAACACTGAAGCTTTCTTT
clone size: many
J gene: TRBJ1-1
D gene: -
V gene: TRBV20-1

CDR3 protein: CASSWSTDTQYF
CDR3 DNA: TGTGCCAGCAGCTGGAGCACAGATACGCAGTATTTT
clone size: few
J gene: TRBJ2-3
D gene: -
V gene: TRBV7-9

CDR3 protein: CATSRDLAEETQYF
CDR3 DNA: TGTGCCACCAGCAGAGACCTAGCGGAAGAGACCCAGTACTTC
clone size: many
J gene: TRBJ2-5
D gene: TRBD2
V gene: TRBV15

CDR3 protein: CASSHAGLPNQPQHF
CDR3 DNA: TGCGCCAGCAGCCATGCGGGACTCCCGAATCAGCCCCAGCATTTT
clone size: many
J gene: TRBJ1-5
D gene: -
V gene: TRBV4-1

CDR3 protein: CASSLTGQRSSYEQYF
CDR3 DNA: TGTGCCAGCTCATTAACGGGGCAGAGGAGCTCCTACGAGCAGTACTTC
clone size: many
J gene: TRBJ2-7
D gene: -
V gene: TRBV18

CDR3 protein: CASSLVAEDTEAFF
CDR3 DNA: TGTGCCAGCAGCTTAGTGGCGGAGGACACTGAAGCTTTCTTT
clone size: few
J gene: TRBJ1-1
D gene: -
V gene: TRBV21-1

CDR3 protein: CASRRTSGRGGLGNEQFF
CDR3 DNA: TGTGCCAGCCGAAGGACTAGCGGGAGGGGTGGACTCGGCAATGAGCAGTTCTTC
clone size: many
J gene: TRBJ2-1
D gene: TRBD2
V gene: TRBV12-3/TRBV12-4

CDR3 protein: CASSALQGTGELFF
CDR3 DNA: TGCGCCAGCAGCGCCCTACAGGGGACCGGGGAGCTGTTTTTT
clone size: many
J gene: TRBJ2-2
D gene: TRBD1
V gene: TRBV5-1

CDR3 protein: CASSLLSPEGTDTQYF
CDR3 DNA: TGTGCCAGCAGCTTGCTGAGTCCGGAGGGGACAGATACGCAGTATTTT
clone size: many
J gene: TRBJ2-3
D gene: -
V gene: TRBV5-5

CDR3 protein: CSASGLWSYNEQFF
CDR3 DNA: TGCAGTGCTTCGGGACTATGGTCCTACAATGAGCAGTTCTTC
clone size: many
J gene: TRBJ2-1
D gene: TRBD2
V gene: TRBV20-1

CDR3 protein: CAISAGGAYEQYF
CDR3 DNA: TGTGCCATCAGTGCCGGGGGAGCCTACGAGCAGTACTTC
clone size: many
J gene: TRBJ2-7
D gene: -
V gene: TRBV10-3

CDR3 protein: CSASADTEAFF
CDR3 DNA: TGCAGTGCTAGTGCGGACACTGAAGCTTTCTTT
clone size: many
J gene: TRBJ1-1
D gene: -
V gene: TRBV20-1

CDR3 protein: CASTRTENTEAFF
CDR3 DNA: TGCGCCAGCACGCGGACAGAGAACACTGAAGCTTTCTTT
clone size: few
J gene: TRBJ1-1
D gene: -
V gene: TRBV5-1

CDR3 protein: CASSRDRGQETQYF
CDR3 DNA: TGTGCCAGCAGCCGAGACAGGGGGCAGGAGACCCAGTACTTC
clone size: few
J gene: TRBJ2-5
D gene: TRBD1
V gene: TRBV6-5

CDR3 protein: CASSRQASGRAGDTQYF
CDR3 DNA: TGCGCCAGCAGCCGCCAGGCTAGCGGGAGGGCCGGAGATACGCAGTATTTT
clone size: many
J gene: TRBJ2-3
D gene: TRBD2
V gene: TRBV5-1